The 17 T cell receptor beta chains reported below all come from one sample, sequenced in a study of T cell responses to AZD1222 COVID-19 vaccine. Clones were read by immunoSEQ multiplex PCR, and TCRdb kept only the in-frame ones, dropping some. The table includes 150,000 to 200,000 clones, 80% to 95% detected once. The sample in question was peripheral blood, obtained on day 0 of AZD1222 vaccination. These TCRs come from an adult in good health.

The genes are TRBV11-2 and TRBJ2-1, with TRBD2 matching over 9 bases. V lost 5 bases and J lost 9; bases outside the gene matches: 11. Germline CDR1 is SGHAT and CDR2 is FQNNGV. The CDR3 length is 15 residues. The CDR3 region is CASSPVGLAGTEQFF. The DNA of the CDR3 is TGTGCCAGCAGCCCGGTAGGGCTAGCGGGAACTGAGCAGTTCTTC. The whole variable domain, remainder taken from reference TRBV11-2 and TRBJ2-1, is EAGVAQSPRYKIIEKRQSVAFWCNPISGHATLYWYQQILGQGPKLLIQFQNNGVVDDSQLPKDRFSAERLKGVDSTLKIQPAKLEDSAVYLCASSPVGLAGTEQFFGPGTRLTVL.

The rearrangement links TRBV6-4 to TRBJ2-7, with 9 nucleotides matching TRBD1. The germline V gene encodes CDR1 MRHNA and CDR2 SNTAGT. This CDR3 is 14 amino acids long. V lost 4 bases to trimming and J lost 0 bases; unmatched junction nucleotides: 1. The CDR3 DNA reads as TGTGCCAGCAGTGCGGGACAGGGCTCCTACGAGCAGTACTTC. Residues: CASSAGQGSYEQYF.

As regards this clone: Other DNA sequences in this specimen translate into the identical CDR3. The chain carries TRBV5-1 and TRBJ2-3, with D possibly TRBD2 on 6 matching bases. This CDR3 has 14 residues. CDR1 and CDR2 from the germline V gene are SGHRS and YFSETQ. V was cut by 0 bases and J by 1 base, with 6 bases left in between. In nucleotides, the CDR3 is TGCGCCAGCAGCTTGGCGGGAGGCACAGATACGCAGTATTTT. Encoded protein: CASSLAGGTDTQYF. Variable domain in full (rest from reference TRBV5-1 and TRBJ2-3): KAGVTQTPRYLIKTRGQQVTLSCSPISGHRSVSWYQQTPGQGLQFLFEYFSETQRNKGNFPGRFSGRQFSNSRSEMNVSTLELGDSALYLCASSLAGGTDTQYFGPGTRLTVL.

CDR3 DNA: TGCAGCGTTGAAAGAGGTGGTTCCCACACCGGGGAGCTGTTTTTT. Amino acid sequence: CSVERGGSHTGELFF. J is TRBJ2-2 and V is TRBV29-1; D ambiguous. Per germline, CDR1 SQVTM and CDR2 ANQGSEA. V lost 2 bases and J lost 3, with 13 bases in between. This CDR3 is built from 15 residues.

The rearrangement links TRBV2 to TRBJ2-1; D is possibly TRBD2 (6 bases). Per germline, CDR1 SNHLY and CDR2 FYNNEI. Trimming cost V 11 bases and J 16 bases, with 21 bases left between them. This CDR3 spans 11 amino acids. The CDR3 DNA sequence: TGTGCCGGCTTATCATTGGGGGGTGGATTCTTC. Translating gives CAGLSLGGGFF.

This chain links TRBV4-1 with TRBJ1-2; maybe TRBD1 (5 bases). From germline, CDR1 is MGHRA and CDR2 YSYEKL. The CDR3 sequence is 15 residues long. V was trimmed by 1 base and J by 2 bases, leaving 11 bases between them. CDR3 in amino acids: CASSQAGWGNYGYTF. The DNA of the CDR3 is TGCGCCAGCAGCCAAGCAGGGTGGGGAAACTATGGCTACACCTTC.

The chain combines TRBV7-9 with TRBJ2-3; 11 bases are shared with TRBD2. This CDR3 comprises 19 residues. After removal of 5 bases from V and 2 bases from J, the junction contained 15 bases not matched to a gene. CDR1 is SEHNR, CDR2 FQNEAQ, per germline (reference sequence). CDR3 in DNA: TGTGCCAGCAGCCCGTGGGGTAGCGGGAGGGTGGGTTCCACAGATACGCAGTATTTT. Translating gives CASSPWGSGRVGSTDTQYF.

The chain couples TRBV10-2 to TRBJ2-1; the match to TRBD2 covers 11 bases. The V and J ends lost 6 bases and 9 bases, in that order; junction bases with no gene match: 10. CDR1 WSHSY and CDR2 SAAADI come from the germline V gene. The CDR3 is 15 amino acids. The CDR3 sequence: CASRVAGGPGPEQFF. DNA for the CDR3: TGCGCCAGCAGGGTAGCGGGAGGGCCCGGCCCTGAGCAGTTCTTC.

This rearrangement joins TRBV5-1 to TRBJ2-5, with TRBD1 matching over 8 bases. V shed 5 bases, J shed 5 bases, and the junction held 17 bases outside the gene matches. Germline V gene data show CDR1 as SGHRS and CDR2 as YFSETQ. The CDR3 is 17 residues long. CDR3 DNA sequence: TGCGCCAGCAGTCGCGGACAGGGTCTTGCCGTAGGGGAGACCCAGTACTTC. It specifies CASSRGQGLAVGETQYF.

The V gene is TRBV18, the J gene TRBJ1-1, with D tentatively TRBD1 (5 bases). Trimming removed 5 bases from V and 1 base from J, with 8 bases in between. Germline V gene sequence: CDR1 KGHSH, CDR2 LQKENI. The CDR3 is made up of 13 amino acids. The CDR3 loop is CASSSTENTEAFF. The CDR3 DNA follows: TGTGCCAGCTCATCGACAGAGAACACTGAAGCTTTCTTT.

V and J are TRBV27 and TRBJ1-5, with no clear D. The CDR3 extends over 17 amino acids. Germline loops: CDR1 MNHEY, CDR2 SMNVEV (reference sequence). Trimming shortened V by 4 bases and J by 6 bases, and 22 bases separated the two germline ends. The CDR3 protein is CASSSTGSPLAIQPQHF. The CDR3 coding sequence is TGTGCCAGCAGTTCCACGGGAAGCCCCCTAGCAATTCAGCCCCAGCATTTT.

This rearrangement joins TRBV7-8 to TRBJ1-1; D is perhaps TRBD1 (6 bases). CDR1 SGHVS and CDR2 FQNEAQ come from the germline V gene. Trimming shortened V by 1 base and J by 5 bases, and 17 bases separated the two germline ends. There are 16 residues in the CDR3. The CDR3 bases are TGTGCCAGCAGCTTAGTGAAACTAGGGGGAGGGACTGAAGCTTTCTTT. Its protein product is CASSLVKLGGGTEAFF.

The chain recombines TRBV7-3 with TRBJ1-1; TRBD1 is a possible D gene (5 bases). The length of the CDR3 is 15 residues. The germline gives CDR1 SGHTA, CDR2 FQGTGA. V lost 5 bases and J lost 0, with 13 bases in between. CDR3 in amino acids: CASSPRRQMNTEAFF. In DNA, the CDR3 is TGTGCCAGCAGCCCCCGCCGACAGATGAACACTGAAGCTTTCTTT.

This clone was counted a single time. V and J are TRBV10-1 and TRBJ2-3, with 14 nucleotides matching TRBD2. Germline V gene lookup returns CDR1 WNHNN and CDR2 SYGVQD (reference sequence). V was clipped by 6 bases and J by 0 bases; unmatched bases: 17. This CDR3 comprises 21 residues. For the CDR3, the DNA is TGCGCCAGCAGCGAAGGGGGAAGGACTAGCGGGGGGCCCGTTAGCACAGATACGCAGTATTTT. Protein: CASSEGGRTSGGPVSTDTQYF.

The chain joins TRBV5-1 to TRBJ1-4; D perhaps matches TRBD1 (5 bases). There are 14 residues in the CDR3. Germline CDR1 and CDR2: SGHRS and YFSETQ. V lost 4 bases and J 0 bases, leaving 7 bases between the germline ends. CDR3: CASSETATNEKLFF. CDR3 bases: TGCGCCAGCAGCGAGACAGCAACTAATGAAAAACTGTTTTTT.

This sequence joins TRBV28 and TRBJ1-3; TRBD1 matches 8 bases. The CDR3 covers 15 residues. J gave up 2 bases and V 3 bases, and 3 bases lay outside the gene matches. Germline V lookup: CDR1 MDHEN, CDR2 SYDVKM. The CDR3 is CASSFSGGPGNTIYF. The DNA for the CDR3 is TGTGCCAGCAGTTTTTCAGGGGGCCCTGGAAACACCATATATTTT.

The chain's CDR3 is CASSTFPRTGFNQPQHF. The CDR3, as DNA: TGTGCCAGTAGTACTTTCCCCCGCACAGGGTTCAATCAGCCCCAGCATTTT. V is TRBV19 and J is TRBJ1-5; possible D gene TRBD1, 6 bases. Germline V gene sequence: CDR1 LNHDA, CDR2 SQIVND (reference sequence). This CDR3 region has 17 residues. Trimming left V 4 bases short and J 3 bases short, with 19 bases between.